This TCR beta chain is from a study of blood T cell repertoires in COVID-19. The table lists this clone with a few counts. V shed 4 bases and J 1 base; nucleotides not matched to a gene: 10. The germline gives CDR1 LNHDA, CDR2 SQIVND (reference sequence). The CDR3 contains 16 residues. Study processing details: Estimation of nucleated cell counts was performed using reference gene primer amplification. Measured with immunoSEQ multiplex PCR; TCRdb has only the in-frame clones, and not every one. That table supplies the V and J calls and clone size; D and trimming were determined from the DNA. Counted here are approximately 210,000 clones, 81% occurring once; the ten biggest clones make up just under 9%.

This clonotype originated in a woman in her forties or fifties with acute COVID-19. This chain links TRBV19 with TRBJ2-7, with 7 bases aligning to TRBD1. Material for sequencing was PBMCs or T cells enriched from blood (not recorded which). The DNA for the CDR3 is TGTGCCAGTAGTAACGTTAAACAGGGGCTATCCTACGAGCAGTACTTC. It yields the protein CASSNVKQGLSYEQYF.